The rows below give T cell receptor beta chains drawn from one sample of a study of blood T cell repertoires in COVID-19. Method: immunoSEQ multiplex PCR; TCRdb's copy keeps in-frame clones and lacks some. The sample lists 200,000 or so clones; 86% were seen once. The material sequenced was peripheral blood. The receptors were gathered from an elderly man with acute or convalescent COVID-19. Both conserved end residues are part of each CDR3. Each record gives: clone size, V gene, J gene, D gene, CDR3 DNA, CDR3 protein. A D gene is named only where the DNA matches it firmly. The size entry is marked missing in some rows and otherwise reads once, few, many or a size class.

>-|TRBV27|TRBJ2-6|TRBD1
TGTGCCAGCAGGCGGACAGGGCAAGGGGCCAACGTCCTGACTTTC
CASRRTGQGANVLTF
>-|TRBV7-2|TRBJ2-7|-
TGTGCCAGCAGCTTAGTTGTGGTTCGAGGGCTTAACTACGAGCAGTACTTC
CASSLVVVRGLNYEQYF
>-|TRBV2|TRBJ1-5|-
TGTGCCAGCGGTAAACAGGGCCGGAGTAATCAGCCCCAGCATTTT
CASGKQGRSNQPQHF
>-|TRBV6-2/TRBV6-3|TRBJ2-1|-
TGTGCCAGCAGTTACGGGGGGAAGAATGAGCAGTTCTTC
CASSYGGKNEQFF
>-|TRBV30|TRBJ1-1|-
TGTGCCTGGAGTGTACGGGGGGGTACTGAAGCTTTCTTT
CAWSVRGGTEAFF
>-|TRBV4-3|TRBJ2-3|-
TGCGCCAGCAGCCAAAACCCGACAGTAACAGATACGCAGTATTTT
CASSQNPTVTDTQYF
>-|TRBV28|TRBJ1-1|-
TGTGCCAGCAGTTTGTCTGGGGGGTTCACTGAAGCTTTCTTT
CASSLSGGFTEAFF
>-|TRBV6-5|TRBJ1-4|-
TGTGCCAGCAGTCGCTCAGGGGTTACTAATGAAAAACTGTTTTTT
CASSRSGVTNEKLFF
>-|TRBV2|TRBJ2-1|-
TGTGCCAGCACTACCAACAGGAACAATGAGCAGTTCTTC
CASTTNRNNEQFF
>-|TRBV28|TRBJ2-7|TRBD1
TGTGCCAGCAGGTCGGGACAGGGGGGCGAGCAGTACTTC
CASRSGQGGEQYF
>-|TRBV30|TRBJ2-1|-
TGTGCCTGGAGTGAAGGTAGCTGGAATGAGCAGTTCTTC
CAWSEGSWNEQFF
>once|TRBV5-1|TRBJ1-4|-
TGCGCCAGCAGCTTGCGGGGGATAACTAATGAAAAACTGTTTTTT
CASSLRGITNEKLFF
>-|TRBV2|TRBJ2-3|TRBD2
TGTGCCAGCAGCGGACTAGCGAGAGATACGCAGTATTTT
CASSGLARDTQYF
>-|TRBV19|TRBJ2-1|TRBD2
TGTGCCAGTAGTATAGCTTCTAGCGGGAGTCTTGGCGAGCAGTTCTTC
CASSIASSGSLGEQFF
>-|TRBV6-5|TRBJ1-1|-
TGTGCCAGCAGTTATTGGCAGGGGAACACTGAAGCTTTCTTT
CASSYWQGNTEAFF
>-|TRBV19|TRBJ2-1|-
TGTGCCAGTAGTAAGGGACACCAGTCCTACAATGAGCAGTTCTTC
CASSKGHQSYNEQFF
>once|TRBV18|TRBJ2-7|-
TGTGCCAGCTCACCACAAAACAGCCCCTACGAGCAGTACTTC
CASSPQNSPYEQYF
>-|TRBV19|TRBJ2-7|TRBD1
TGTGCCAGTAGTAACGCCGGGACAGCTACCTACGAGCAGTACTTC
CASSNAGTATYEQYF
>-|TRBV7-9|TRBJ2-7|-
TGTGCCAGCAGCCCTGAGGCGGGGTTATTTGGGCAGTACTTC
CASSPEAGLFGQYF
>-|TRBV5-6|TRBJ2-5|-
TGTGCCAGCAGCATAACGAGTGGGCGAGAGACCCAGTACTTC
CASSITSGRETQYF
>-|TRBV9|TRBJ2-2|TRBD2
TGTGCCAGCAGTCCCTTACTAGCGGGAAACGCCGGGGAGCTGTTTTTT
CASSPLLAGNAGELFF
>-|TRBV15|TRBJ1-2|-
TGTGCCACCAGCCTAGAAACCGGTATTATGATTGACTACACCTTC
CATSLETGIMIDYTF
>-|TRBV19|TRBJ2-4|-
TGTGCCAGTAGTGGGCAGGCTCGGAACATTCAGTACTTC
CASSGQARNIQYF
>-|TRBV7-2|TRBJ2-1|TRBD1
TGTGCCAGCAGCCCCGGGGGGACAGGGGTGAGGGAGCAGTTCTTC
CASSPGGTGVREQFF
>-|TRBV2|TRBJ1-4|-
TGTGCCAGCAGGCAGGGGCGCGAAAAACTGTTTTTT
CASRQGREKLFF
>-|TRBV7-2|TRBJ1-1|-
TGTGCCAGCAGTCCATCGGGGGTGAACACTGAAGCTTTCTTT
CASSPSGVNTEAFF
>-|TRBV11-2|TRBJ2-5|TRBD2
TGTGCCAGCAGCGCCGGCGGGGGTAGAGAGACCCAGTACTTC
CASSAGGGRETQYF
>-|TRBV6-5|TRBJ1-2|TRBD1
TGTGCCAGCAGTTCGTGGGACAGGGGGGGTGGCTACACCTTC
CASSSWDRGGGYTF
>-|TRBV4-3|TRBJ2-3|TRBD1
TGCGCCAGCAGCCAAGATTTACAGGGGGGAGATACGCAGTATTTT
CASSQDLQGGDTQYF
>-|TRBV29-1|TRBJ2-2|-
TGCAGCGTCGATCCCGTCGGGGGAAGGGAGCTGTTTTTT
CSVDPVGGRELFF
>-|TRBV6-1|TRBJ1-2|-
TGTGCCAGCAGTGAAGAGCGGGGGACCCTTAACTATGGCTACACCTTC
CASSEERGTLNYGYTF
>-|TRBV11-2|TRBJ2-7|-
TGTGCCAGCAGCTTGGCTAGCCTCTACGAGCAGTACTTC
CASSLASLYEQYF
>few|TRBV7-9|TRBJ2-3|TRBD2
TGTGCCAGCAGCTTGGCGGGAGGCCCCACAGATACGCAGTATTTT
CASSLAGGPTDTQYF
>-|TRBV7-2|TRBJ2-1|TRBD2
TGTGCCAGCAGCTACCCGGGACTAGCTACGGGGAATGAGCAGTTCTTC
CASSYPGLATGNEQFF
>-|TRBV11-2|TRBJ1-5|TRBD1
TGTGCCAGCAGCCCGGACAGGGGTCAGCCCCAGCATTTT
CASSPDRGQPQHF
>-|TRBV27|TRBJ2-3|TRBD2
TGTGCCAGCAGAATCCTCGTTAGCGGGAGTCGAGATACGCAGTATTTT
CASRILVSGSRDTQYF
>-|TRBV7-9|TRBJ2-1|TRBD2
TGTGCCAGCAGCTTAGCGCGGCTAGCGGGAGGGCCTGAGCAGTTCTTC
CASSLARLAGGPEQFF
>-|TRBV7-3|TRBJ2-3|-
TGTGCCAGCAGTAAACGAACCGGGAGAGGAGATACGCAGTATTTT
CASSKRTGRGDTQYF
>-|TRBV2|TRBJ2-5|-
TGTGCCAGCAGGGGAGGGGGGAACCAAGAGACCCAGTACTTC
CASRGGGNQETQYF
>few|TRBV6-4|TRBJ2-2|-
TGTGCCAGCAGCCTAGGACAGTTCGCGAACACCGGGGAGCTGTTTTTT
CASSLGQFANTGELFF
>-|TRBV11-3|TRBJ2-2|TRBD2
TGTGCCAGCAGGACGGCCGGGAGGGCCAACGGGGAGCTGTTTTTT
CASRTAGRANGELFF
>-|TRBV11-3|TRBJ2-3|-
TGTGCCAGCAGTCTAACAAGGGGGAGCACAGATACGCAGTATTTT
CASSLTRGSTDTQYF
>-|TRBV13|TRBJ2-5|TRBD1
TGTGCCAGCAGCTTAGGCCAGGGGGCCCAAGAGACCCAGTACTTC
CASSLGQGAQETQYF
>-|TRBV9|TRBJ1-4|TRBD1
TGTGCCAGCAGCTCCAGACAGGGCGGAGGAAAACTGTTTTTT
CASSSRQGGGKLFF
>-|TRBV3-1/TRBV3-2|TRBJ2-5|-
TGTGCCAGCCGGAGGCTCGGGGAGACCCAGTACTTC
CASRRLGETQYF
>few|TRBV21-1|TRBJ2-3|-
TGTGCCAGCAGCATGGGCAGGGGAAAGTCAGATACGCAGTATTTT
CASSMGRGKSDTQYF
>-|TRBV7-2|TRBJ2-1|-
TGTGCCAGCAGCTTAGCGCCTAGTAGCAATGAGCAGTTCTTC
CASSLAPSSNEQFF
>-|TRBV5-4|TRBJ2-5|TRBD2
TGTGCCAGCAGCTTGGCATCTGGGACTAGCGGGAGATCGGAGACCCAGTACTTC
CASSLASGTSGRSETQYF
>-|TRBV10-2|TRBJ1-5|-
TGCGCCAGCAGCGAGCCTGGGGAGGGCAATCAGCCCCAGCATTTT
CASSEPGEGNQPQHF
>-|TRBV6-5|TRBJ1-1|TRBD1
TGTGCCAGCAGTTACTTGGGACAGGGGACGAACACTGAAGCTTTCTTT
CASSYLGQGTNTEAFF
>once|TRBV2|TRBJ2-5|-
TGTGCCAGCAGTGAAGTGCTCCGGGAGACCCAGTACTTC
CASSEVLRETQYF
>-|TRBV13|TRBJ1-5|-
TGTGCCAGCAGCTTAGGGGCTAGCAATCAGCCCCAGCATTTT
CASSLGASNQPQHF
>-|TRBV18|TRBJ1-2|TRBD1
TGTGCCAGCTACCCCAGCGAGGGGGCGCGGGGCTATGGCTACACCTTC
CASYPSEGARGYGYTF
>-|TRBV5-1|TRBJ1-1|TRBD1
TGCGCCAGCAGCTCAGGACAGGCCTTGATATCGGGGGAAGCTTTCTTT
CASSSGQALISGEAFF
>many|TRBV3-1/TRBV3-2|TRBJ2-2|-
TGTGCCAGCAGCTACAGGGGGGGGCACACCGGGGAGCTGTTTTTT
CASSYRGGHTGELFF
>-|TRBV6-5|TRBJ2-2|-
TGTGCCAGCAGTTGGGCGGGCACCGGGGAGCTGTTTTTT
CASSWAGTGELFF
>-|TRBV3-1/TRBV3-2|TRBJ2-1|TRBD2
TGTGCCAGCAGCCAAGGGCCTAGCGGGAGCTCCTACAATGAGCAGTTCTTC
CASSQGPSGSSYNEQFF
>-|TRBV7-8|TRBJ2-7|-
TGTGCCAGCAGCCAGACTTCTCAGGGCCTCTACGAGCAGTACTTC
CASSQTSQGLYEQYF
>-|TRBV18|TRBJ2-1|TRBD2
TGTGCCAGCTCACCACCGTCCGGCCTAGCGGGAGTGAATGAGCAGTTCTTC
CASSPPSGLAGVNEQFF